Shown below are 15 T cell receptor beta chains from a single sample sequenced in a study of blood T cells in healthy people across ages. Together with a sample-barcoded 5' primer, a J-beta primer mix was included in a second PCR lasting roughly 6 to 12 cycles. TCRdb called the 5' RACE reads again in MiXCR, with one record for every CDR3 protein. The table has 730,000 or so distinct CDR3 sequences, 40% to 45% seen once. Sequenced input: blood. The receptors were gathered from an elderly man in good health.

The chain has TRBV20-1 and TRBJ2-3, with 12 bases fitting TRBD1. The CDR3 runs 16 residues. Germline V gene lookup returns CDR1 DFQATT and CDR2 SNEGSKA (reference sequence). The ends lost 5 bases at V and 4 bases at J; junction bases unmatched: 10. CDR3 residues: CSAGTGTGGLADTQYF. For the CDR3, the DNA is TGCAGTGCTGGGACCGGGACAGGGGGCTTGGCAGATACGCAGTATTTT.

There are a few counts of this clonotype. The rearrangement links TRBV28 to TRBJ2-5; tentatively, D is TRBD1 (6 bases). The end of the DNA is better explained by TRBJ2-7, so the J call may be wrong. The germline V gene has CDR1 MDHEN and CDR2 SYDVKM. The CDR3 totals 15 residues. The CDR3 sequence: CASSLRQVVGYEQYF. CDR3 DNA sequence: TGTGCCAGCAGTTTACGACAGGTTGTGGGGTACGAGCAGTACTTC.

The chain uses TRBV7-2 and TRBJ2-7; TRBD2 agrees at 7 bases. Germline CDR1 and CDR2: SGHTA and FQGNSA. Germline trimming cut 6 bases from V and 7 bases from J; bases unmatched to any gene: 6. This CDR3 is 12 amino acids long. The CDR3: CASSSGGGEQYF. The CDR3 coding sequence is TGTGCCAGCAGTTCGGGGGGAGGTGAGCAGTACTTC.

This clonotype was seen just once. The junction shows a germline mismatch at one end, possibly a read error. The chain employs TRBV5-1 and TRBJ1-6; TRBD1 is a possible D gene (5 bases). The CDR3 sequence is 15 residues long. Germline V CDR1 and CDR2: SGHRS, YFSETQ. The CDR3 is CASSLDRQGNSLLHF. In DNA form, the CDR3 reads TGCGCCAGCAGCTTGGATCGGCAGGGAAATTCACTCCTCCACTTT. Full variable domain (remainder filled in from reference TRBV5-1 and TRBJ1-6): KAGVTQTPRYLIKTRGQQVTLSCSPISGHRSVSWYQQTPGQGLQFLFEYFSETQRNKGNFPGRFSGRQFSNSRSEMNVSTLELGDSALYLCASSLDRQGNSLLHFGNGTRLTVT.

This rearrangement joins TRBV9 to TRBJ2-3; 13 bases fit TRBD2. The junction had 12 bases not matched to a gene; V was cut back by 4 bases and J by 10 bases. The CDR3 has 16 amino acids. Germline CDR1 SGDLS, CDR2 YYNGEE. The CDR3 region is CASSPPGTSGASSQYF. DNA of the CDR3: TGTGCCAGCAGCCCACCCGGGACTAGCGGGGCCTCCTCGCAGTATTTT.

This clonotype has only a few counts. The chain recombines TRBV25-1 with TRBJ1-4, with 8 positions matching TRBD1. The CDR3 consists of 13 residues. Germline CDR1 MGHDK, CDR2 SYGVNS. Trimming took 6 bases from V and 8 from J; bases not matched to a gene: 5. CDR3 bases: TGTGCCAGCAGAGCACAGGGGGAAGAAAAACTGTTTTTT. This translates into CASRAQGEEKLFF.

In the case of this clonotype: A much larger clone sits a single nucleotide away, making a read error possible. The chain couples TRBV7-9 to TRBJ1-5; D is uncertain. The CDR3 has 14 residues. Germline CDR1 and CDR2: SEHNR and FQNEAQ (reference sequence). Trimming stripped 5 bases from V and 0 bases from J, with 8 bases between. The CDR3 loop reads CASSALNSNQPQHF. In DNA, the CDR3 is TGTGCCAGCAGCGCTCTTAATAGCAATCAGCCCCAGCATTTT.

This clonotype appeared many times. This chain connects TRBV7-2 to TRBJ1-6, with a weak D call TRBD1 (5 bases). V lost 5 bases and J lost 14, with 22 bases in between. Germline V gives CDR1 SGHTA, CDR2 FQGNSA. This CDR3 region has 15 residues. The CDR3 region has the DNA TGTGCCAGCAGCCCCCCGACAGCAGGTCGGGCGGCCCTCCACTTT. Its protein is CASSPPTAGRAALHF.

V usage is TRBV20-1 and J usage is TRBJ2-5; TRBD2 matches 15 bases. The CDR3 spans 18 residues. Germline V gene lookup returns CDR1 DFQATT and CDR2 SNEGSKA (reference sequence). With V trimmed by 4 bases and J by 1 base, 10 bases remained unmatched. CDR3 DNA: TGCAGTGCTATACCGGGACTAGCGGGGGGACGATTCCAAGAGACCCAGTACTTC. Amino acids: CSAIPGLAGGRFQETQYF.

There are many counts of this clonotype. The chain joins TRBV20-1 to TRBJ1-2; D not resolved. Germline CDR1 DFQATT, CDR2 SNEGSKA (reference sequence). V was cut by 4 bases and J by 5 bases, with 5 bases left in between. The CDR3 totals 10 residues. The CDR3 is CSAIGYGYTF. The CDR3 region has the DNA TGCAGTGCTATTGGGTATGGCTACACCTTC.

This clonotype was seen once. The chain combines TRBV6-4 with TRBJ2-5; tentatively, D is TRBD1 (5 bases). The CDR3 runs 13 residues. Deletions cut 3 bases from V and 11 bases from J, with 16 bases between. Germline V CDR1 and CDR2: MRHNA, SNTAGT. CDR3 amino acids: CASSDRGYNEQYF. The CDR3 DNA sequence: TGTGCCAGCAGTGATAGGGGATACAATGAGCAGTACTTC.

The chain joins TRBV7-9 to TRBJ2-3; D remains ambiguous. CDR1 is SEHNR, CDR2 FQNEAQ, per germline (reference sequence). The CDR3 totals 14 residues. Between the trimmed V and J ends, which lost 5 bases and 6 bases, there was a span of 15 bases. CDR3 coding DNA: TGTGCCAGCAGCCCGGAACTACTCGAGGATACGCAGTATTTT. Protein product: CASSPELLEDTQYF.

CDR3 amino acids: CASSLLGAMNYGYTF. For the CDR3, the DNA is TGTGCCAGCAGCTTATTAGGGGCCATGAACTATGGCTACACCTTC. The chain has TRBV7-9 and TRBJ1-2; the D gene is possibly TRBD1 (5 bases). V was pared by 2 bases and J by 2 bases, with 12 bases between. The CDR3 runs to 15 residues. CDR1 is SEHNR and CDR2 is FQNEAQ in the germline V gene (reference sequence).

As to this clonotype: One base away lies a much larger clone, so this may be a sequencing read error. The V call is TRBV29-1, the J call TRBJ2-5; D gene unclear. The last part of the DNA fits TRBJ2-1 better; the J call may be wrong. Germline V CDR1 and CDR2: SQVTM, ANQGSEA. The CDR3 covers 10 residues. The CDR3 spells CSVADETQFF. CDR3 nucleotide sequence: TGCAGCGTTGCTGACGAGACCCAGTTCTTC.

The chain is built from TRBV28 and TRBJ2-7; TRBD2 matches 9 bases. CDR1 and CDR2 (germline): MDHEN, SYDVKM. Trimming cost V 5 bases and J 6 bases; bases outside gene matches: 11. The CDR3 extends over 15 amino acids. CDR3 DNA sequence: TGTGCCAGCAGTCCTCCTAGCGGGGAGGGCTGCGAGCAGTACTTC. It specifies CASSPPSGEGCEQYF.